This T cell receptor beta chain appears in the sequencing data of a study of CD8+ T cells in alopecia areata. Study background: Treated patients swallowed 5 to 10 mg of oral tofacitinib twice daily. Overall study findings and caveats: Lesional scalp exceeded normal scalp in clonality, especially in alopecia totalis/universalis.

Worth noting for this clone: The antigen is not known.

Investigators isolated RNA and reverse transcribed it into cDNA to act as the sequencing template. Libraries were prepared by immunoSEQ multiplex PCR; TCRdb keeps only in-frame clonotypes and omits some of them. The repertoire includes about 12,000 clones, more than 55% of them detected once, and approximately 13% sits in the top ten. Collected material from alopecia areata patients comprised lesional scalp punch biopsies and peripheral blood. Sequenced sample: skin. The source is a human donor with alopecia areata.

CDR3 residues: CASSLVEWDTQYF. CDR3 nucleotide sequence: TGTGCCAGCAGCTTAGTTGAGTGGGATACGCAGTATTTT. The chain links TRBV7-6 to TRBJ2-3; D uncertain. CDR3 length equals 13 residues. V was cut by 1 base and J by 6 bases, with 8 bases left in between. Germline V gene sequence: CDR1 SGHVS, CDR2 FNYEAQ.